A selection of T cell receptor beta chains follows, all from one sample in a study of blood T cell repertoires in COVID-19. Produced via immunoSEQ multiplex PCR; TCRdb's table is partial and in-frame only. The table has hundreds of thousands of clones, roughly nine tenths seen once. Sequencing was carried out using PBMCs or T cells enriched from blood (not recorded which). The receptors here all came from a woman in her 30s who had recovered from COVID-19. Both conserved end residues are trimmed from each CDR3. Not all rows give a size; the values are once, few, many and, for expanded clones, a class.

CDR3 | J | V | size
ASSFQGTYTGELF | TRBJ2-2 | TRBV7-8 | -
ASRGDRGRTEAF | TRBJ1-1 | TRBV6-5 | many
ATSREAGGHTGELF | TRBJ2-2 | TRBV15 | -
ASSLGGSYGYT | TRBJ1-2 | TRBV12-3/TRBV12-4 | -
ASSIRNREDTQY | TRBJ2-3 | TRBV19 | -
ASSNPGDPDTQY | TRBJ2-3 | TRBV28 | -
ASSLGTSGDGKDTQY | TRBJ2-3 | TRBV11-2 | -
ASSLTGASTDTQY | TRBJ2-3 | TRBV11-3 | -
ASSVAGKNTEAF | TRBJ1-1 | TRBV9 | -
ASSARQGHYGYT | TRBJ1-2 | TRBV2 | -
ASRDYTEAF | TRBJ1-1 | TRBV7-9 | -
AISSSGPRGPPQH | TRBJ1-5 | TRBV10-3 | -
ASSPIREGEYFYGYT | TRBJ1-2 | TRBV7-8 | -
ASSRTGGEKLF | TRBJ1-4 | TRBV12-3/TRBV12-4 | -
ASSQNSERLNTR | TRBJ2-3 | TRBV6-5 | -
ASSLMTGGGNTEAF | TRBJ1-1 | TRBV5-1 | -
ATSAKGQGTDTQY | TRBJ2-3 | TRBV24-1 | -
ASSSGPPSGTEAF | TRBJ1-1 | TRBV28 | -
AWSTSTIRDSGYSNQPQH | TRBJ1-5 | TRBV30 | -
ASSLKGRGYGYT | TRBJ1-2 | TRBV28 | -
ASSGGARETQY | TRBJ2-5 | TRBV5-1 | -
AISDGRGTEAF | TRBJ1-1 | TRBV10-3 | -
ATSRDKGPGANVLT | TRBJ2-6 | TRBV15 | once
ASSFSISNQPQH | TRBJ1-5 | TRBV28 | -
ASSIGERSAQPQH | TRBJ1-5 | TRBV19 | -
ASKLRDRNYGYT | TRBJ1-2 | TRBV14 | -
ASSDLNRALSYEQY | TRBJ2-7 | TRBV6-1 | -
ASSEKGLAGYNEQF | TRBJ2-1 | TRBV27 | once
ASSLGLAQDTQY | TRBJ2-3 | TRBV5-1 | -
ATRQRGNTGELF | TRBJ2-2 | TRBV15 | -
ASRRQGPGYT | TRBJ1-2 | TRBV28 | -
ASSARTGKVSNQPQH | TRBJ1-5 | TRBV5-8 | -
ASSLGPGGAGTDTQY | TRBJ2-3 | TRBV7-9 | -
SVGQGHSGANVLT | TRBJ2-6 | TRBV29-1 | -
ASSPSTGVTQY | TRBJ2-3 | TRBV19 | -
ARDRSYGYT | TRBJ1-2 | TRBV6-5 | -
AWSVWAGEQF | TRBJ2-1 | TRBV30 | once
AWKVTASSYEQY | TRBJ2-7 | TRBV30 | -
ASTQGSEAF | TRBJ1-1 | TRBV6-5 | -
ASSLVSGNTGELF | TRBJ2-2 | TRBV11-2 | -
ASSSSAGGSSYEQY | TRBJ2-7 | TRBV7-6 | -
ASSQHGTGDNSPLH | TRBJ1-6 | TRBV4-1 | once
ASSLAGGNTEAF | TRBJ1-1 | TRBV7-8 | -
ASSSRDLRRYGYT | TRBJ1-2 | TRBV7-8 | -
ASSSGTGGVYEKLF | TRBJ1-4 | TRBV11-2 | once
ASSPAGGGEKLF | TRBJ1-4 | TRBV9 | -
ASSPHDGAFYSNQPQH | TRBJ1-5 | TRBV28 | -
ASSPGLAGRLSYEQY | TRBJ2-7 | TRBV7-9 | -
ASSFLSTGGRGETQY | TRBJ2-5 | TRBV5-1 | -
ASSEPKDRGYEQY | TRBJ2-7 | TRBV6-1 | -
ASTKGQGYGYT | TRBJ1-2 | TRBV19 | -
ASSLVGGGIAPYEQY | TRBJ2-7 | TRBV7-2 | -
ASSIWDSSYNSPLH | TRBJ1-6 | TRBV19 | -